Listed below are T cell receptor beta chains from one sample, sequenced in a study of tumor and adjacent non-tumor tissue in lung cancer. TCRdb itself ran the multiplex PCR reads through MiXCR, one entry per CDR3 protein. Here the sample spans 40,000 to 45,000 distinct CDR3 sequences, roughly two thirds being singletons. Sequenced input: distant non-tumor lung tissue. These receptors all come from a woman in her forties with non-small cell lung cancer. Both conserved end residues are part of each CDR3. The D gene is left open where the match is weak. Part of the rows lack a size; the others show once, few, many or a class for expanded clones.

>TRBV28|TRBJ2-1|TRBD2|few
TGTGCCAGCAGCTTACATCCCCTAGCGGACTACAATGAGCAGTTCTTC
CASSLHPLADYNEQFF
>TRBV6-6|TRBJ2-1|NA|few
TGTGCCAGCAGTTACTCCCGGGGGAAGCTAGAGAATGAGCAGTTCTTC
CASSYSRGKLENEQFF
>TRBV6-1|TRBJ2-3|NA|many
TGTGCCAGCAGGGATGTAGGAGATACGCAGTATTTT
CASRDVGDTQYF
>TRBV7-2|TRBJ2-1|NA|NA
TGTGCCAGCAGCCCGAGACTAGTTTCCTCCAATGAGAAGTTCTTC
CASSPRLVSSNEKFF
>TRBV7-8|TRBJ2-3|TRBD1|NA
TGTGCCAGCAGCCCTCGGACAGGGGTAGCATCGGGTACGCAGTATTTT
CASSPRTGVASGTQYF
>TRBV6-1|TRBJ2-2|NA|NA
TGTGCCAGCAGTACAGGGAGCAACACCGGGGAGCTGTTTTTT
CASSTGSNTGELFF
>TRBV12-3/TRBV12-4|TRBJ1-5|TRBD1|NA
TGTGCCAGCAGGGACAGGGGAGAGAACCAGTCCCAGCATTTT
CASRDRGENQSQHF
>TRBV11-2|TRBJ2-7|NA|NA
TGTACCAGCAACTTGGGAGACTACGAGCAGTACTTC
CTSNLGDYEQYF
>TRBV12-3/TRBV12-4|TRBJ2-1|NA|NA
TGTGCCAGCAGATTAGGTCCCGGCTCCTACAATGATCATTTCTTC
CASRLGPGSYNDHFF
>TRBV10-2|TRBJ2-7|NA|once
TGCGCCAACAACGTCAGGGTCAACGAGCAGTACTTC
CANNVRVNEQYF
>TRBV11-2|TRBJ2-7|NA|NA
TGTGCTAGCAGCTTAGATCCCCAGGGGTCCTACGAGCAGTGCTTC
CASSLDPQGSYEQCF
>TRBV6-5|TRBJ2-6|NA|many
TGTGCCAGCAGTTACGTTGGGGCCAACGTCCTGACTTTC
CASSYVGANVLTF
>TRBV12-3/TRBV12-4|TRBJ1-1|NA|NA
TGTGGCAGGAAAAGGGGTCAGGGGACTGAAGCTTTCTTT
CGRKRGQGTEAFF
>TRBV6-1|TRBJ2-2|NA|NA
TGTGCCAGCAGTGGATGGGAGTTGCCAAGGGCGAACACCGTGGAGCTGTTTTTT
CASSGWELPRANTVELFF
>TRBV6-2/TRBV6-3|TRBJ2-7|TRBD2|NA
TGTGTCAGCGGGAGGGCCCCCTCCTATGAGCAGCACTTC
CVSGRAPSYEQHF
>TRBV10-1|TRBJ2-7|TRBD2|NA
TGCCCCAACGACGGACAGGACGGGACTAGCGGGAGGGCCTGGTACGAGCAGTACTTC
CPNDGQDGTSGRAWYEQYF
>TRBV28|TRBJ1-1|NA|many
TGTGCCAGCAGTCCGCTCTTGAACACTGAAGCTTTCTTT
CASSPLLNTEAFF
>TRBV29-1|TRBJ2-1|TRBD2|NA
TGCAACATTGATGGGCGGGAGCGGAATGAGCAGTTCTTC
CNIDGRERNEQFF
>TRBV11-3|TRBJ2-2|NA|once
TGTGCCAGCAGCTTGGGTGGGAACACCTGGGAGCTGCTTTTT
CASSLGGNTWELLF
>TRBV4-1|TRBJ2-3|NA|many
TGCGCCAGCAGCCGGGACCGATTAGATACGCAGTATTTT
CASSRDRLDTQYF
>TRBV14|TRBJ2-5|NA|once
TGTGCCAGCGGCCGGACGATACAAGAGACCCAGTGCTTC
CASGRTIQETQCF
>TRBV19|TRBJ2-1|TRBD2|NA
TGTGCCAGTATTCTAGCGGGGTACAATGAGGAGTTCTTC
CASILAGYNEEFF
>TRBV5-6|TRBJ2-7|TRBD1|NA
TGTGTCAGCGCGGTACAGGGGTTCTCCTACGAGCAGTGCTTC
CVSAVQGFSYEQCF
>TRBV5-6|TRBJ2-7|TRBD2|many
TGTGCCAGCAGCTTCCCTAGCGGGATCTCCTACGAGCAGTACTTC
CASSFPSGISYEQYF
>TRBV7-9|TRBJ2-1|TRBD1|few
TGTGCCAGCACCACAGGGGCCCAGGAGCAGTTCTTC
CASTTGAQEQFF
>TRBV11-2|TRBJ2-1|TRBD2|few
TGTGCCTGCAGCTTAGCGGGGACCTACAATAAGCAGTTCTTC
CACSLAGTYNKQFF
>TRBV20-1|TRBJ2-7|NA|once
TGCAGTGGGGCAGATTCTCACGAGCAGTACTTC
CSGADSHEQYF
>TRBV28|TRBJ1-4|TRBD1|NA
TGTGCCAGCAGTTTATTCGAGACAGGGGTTGAAAAACTGTTTTTT
CASSLFETGVEKLFF
>TRBV20-1|TRBJ2-7|TRBD1|NA
TGCAGTGCCCACGGACAGGGGGATGGCGAGCAGTACTTC
CSAHGQGDGEQYF
>TRBV2|TRBJ1-5|NA|NA
TGTGCCAACAGTCTCCAAAATAGCAATCAGCCCCAGCATTTT
CANSLQNSNQPQHF
>TRBV11-2|TRBJ2-1|NA|NA
TGTGCCAGCAGCCATAGCTGGAGTCACGAGATCTTT
CASSHSWSHEIF
>TRBV28|TRBJ2-7|TRBD2|many
TGTGCCACCAAGGGAGCGGGAGGGCCGGAAGAGCAGTACTTC
CATKGAGGPEEQYF
>TRBV29-1|TRBJ2-5|NA|many
TGCAGCGTTATCCGGGGCCTCCGGAAGACCCAGTACTTC
CSVIRGLRKTQYF
>TRBV12-3/TRBV12-4|TRBJ2-3|NA|NA
TGTGCCATCGAGGGGGGTAGAGATACGCAGTATTTT
CAIEGGRDTQYF
>TRBV13|TRBJ1-2|TRBD1|many
TGTGCCAGCAGCCTCCAGGGGGGTGATTATGGCTACACCTTC
CASSLQGGDYGYTF
>TRBV29-1|TRBJ1-2|NA|NA
TGCAGCGTTGTTGAGGGAGGCTATGGCTATACCTTC
CSVVEGGYGYTF
>TRBV11-1|TRBJ2-6|NA|NA
TGTGCCAGCAACCTAGGGTCCGTTAGGGTCAGCGTCCTGACTTTC
CASNLGSVRVSVLTF
>TRBV7-9|TRBJ2-3|NA|many
TGTGCCAGCAGCTTCGCGGCCGGAAGCACAGATACGCAGTATTTT
CASSFAAGSTDTQYF
>TRBV20-1|TRBJ1-6|NA|few
TGCAGTGCCAGGGAGGGCTCGGGCTTTAATTCACCCCTCCACTTT
CSAREGSGFNSPLHF
>TRBV20-1|TRBJ2-5|TRBD2|NA
TGCAGTGATACTAGCGGGATGCAAGAGACCCAGTACTTC
CSDTSGMQETQYF
>TRBV4-2|TRBJ2-1|TRBD1|NA
TGTGCCAGCAACCCGAGACAGGGACCCTACAATGACCAGTTCTTC
CASNPRQGPYNDQFF
>TRBV6-6|TRBJ2-7|NA|many
TGTGCCAGCAGGACTGCACAGCCGACCTACGAGCAGTACTTC
CASRTAQPTYEQYF
>TRBV6-2/TRBV6-3|TRBJ2-7|NA|large
TGTGCCAGCAGTTACTCGTCAGGGTTTATGAGTGGCGAGCAGTACTTC
CASSYSSGFMSGEQYF
>TRBV30|TRBJ1-1|NA|NA
TGTGCCTGGAGCGGGCAGCCCGGTACTGAAGCTTTCTTT
CAWSGQPGTEAFF
>TRBV4-1|TRBJ1-5|NA|many
TGCGCCAGCAGCCAAGAGGGAGGGCGCCGAGGCAGGCCCCAGCATTTT
CASSQEGGRRGRPQHF
>TRBV12-3/TRBV12-4|TRBJ2-1|NA|many
TGTGCCAGCAGTTTGTCCCCCCTAGCGATCCCAGACAATGAGCAGTTCTTC
CASSLSPLAIPDNEQFF
>TRBV4-1|TRBJ1-2|TRBD1|many
TGCGCCAGCAGCCAAGGAGCCAGGGGGGGCTACACCTTC
CASSQGARGGYTF
>TRBV6-1|TRBJ1-4|TRBD1|many
TGTGCCAGCAGTCCACGGACAGGGAATGAAAAACTGTTTTTT
CASSPRTGNEKLFF
>TRBV11-2|TRBJ2-6|NA|NA
TGTGCCAGCGGCTGGTCAGACCTCGCTGGGGCCAACGTCCCGACATTC
CASGWSDLAGANVPTF
>TRBV6-2/TRBV6-3|TRBJ2-7|TRBD2|NA
TGTGCCTGCGGGAGGGCCCCCTCCTACGAGTGGTACTTC
CACGRAPSYEWYF
>TRBV11-1|TRBJ1-5|NA|NA
TGTGCCGGCAGCGAAAACAACTGGGAGCCCCAGCATTTT
CAGSENNWEPQHF
>TRBV5-1|TRBJ2-3|TRBD2|NA
TGCGCCAACAGCTTCGGCGCGAGTAGCGGGAGCAGTACAGATACGCAGTATTTT
CANSFGASSGSSTDTQYF
>TRBV11-2|TRBJ2-5|NA|NA
TGCGCCAGTAGCTTACGATTCCCTAGCGCGGGTCAGGAGGAGACCCAGTGCTTC
CASSLRFPSAGQEETQCF
>TRBV12-3/TRBV12-4|TRBJ2-7|NA|few
TGTGCCAGCAGTTTCGGGGGATCCTCCAACGAACAGTACTTC
CASSFGGSSNEQYF
>TRBV11-2|TRBJ2-3|NA|once
TGTACCAACAGCTTAGTTGGGAGCACAGATACGCAGTTTTTT
CTNSLVGSTDTQFF
>TRBV5-5|TRBJ1-5|NA|NA
TGTGCCAGCAGCTTGAGGATTGTGGGCCAGCCCCAGCATTTT
CASSLRIVGQPQHF
>TRBV20-1|TRBJ2-1|TRBD2|NA
TGCAGTGCTAGAGATCGGCTAGCGGGGGGGGCTGGGAATGAGCAGTTCTTC
CSARDRLAGGAGNEQFF
>TRBV5-1|TRBJ2-3|TRBD2|many
TGCGCCAGCAGCTTCGGGGGGAGGTCAGATACGCAGTATTTT
CASSFGGRSDTQYF
>TRBV11-2|TRBJ1-6|NA|NA
TGTGCCAGGAGCCGCACGAGGAATTCACCCCTCCACTTT
CARSRTRNSPLHF